This TCR beta chain was found in a study of cytomegalovirus exposure and HLA in healthy donors. In the study overall: Earlier sequencing of approximately 180 million T cells yielded around 100 million unique TCR beta sequences.

Germline V CDR1 and CDR2: LGHNA, YSLEER. This CDR3 contains 19 residues. V shed 6 bases and J 2 bases; nucleotides not matched to a gene: 19. General study points: A previous analysis found most TCR beta V segments productive roughly 87% or roughly 30% of the time.

Regarding donors, all were healthy bone marrow donors. 13 Jbeta primers and 60 Vbeta primers were used for the PCR. The table came from immunoSEQ multiplex PCR; TCRdb's copy has only in-frame clones and leaves some out. The table shows 150,000 to 200,000 clones, with 73% occurring only once. Turning to this clone: As yet, its antigen is unknown.

The genes are TRBV4-3 and TRBJ2-3; TRBD2 matches at 8 bases. The clonotype comes from a woman aged 18 to 35 in good health and CMV-seropositive. The source material was PBMCs. CDR3: CASSFGSSVRGGHTDTQYF. For the CDR3, the DNA is TGCGCCAGCAGTTTTGGAAGTAGCGTTCGGGGGGGGCACACAGATACGCAGTATTTT.